Sequencing of this T cell receptor beta chain was carried out in a study of blood T cell repertoires in COVID-19. Study-level information: Acute and convalescent COVID-19 specimens originated in the United States, Italy and Spain. PBMCs, B-cell-depleted T cells, or T cells were the source of the cDNA or gDNA that made up the material.

Profiled with immunoSEQ multiplex PCR; TCRdb holds only in-frame clones, not every one. The sample records some 250,000 clones, 70% to 90% being singletons. V was shortened by 1 base and J by 4 bases, with 16 bases between the two germline ends. The length of the CDR3 is 16 residues. Germline CDR1 is MNHEY and CDR2 is SVGAGI. The chain joins TRBV6-5 to TRBJ1-2; D is unresolved. This clonotype was obtained from a man aged 30 to 45 with active or convalescent COVID-19. The sequencing sample was made of peripheral blood. CDR3 protein: CASSYYRPNEFYGYTF. The CDR3, as DNA: TGTGCCAGCAGTTACTACCGCCCGAATGAGTTCTATGGCTACACCTTC.